This T cell receptor (beta chain) came from a study of Ad26.COV2.S vaccination and SARS-CoV-2 variants. The CDR3 has 14 amino acids. The V gene lost 2 bases and the J gene lost 2 bases, with 9 bases spanning the gap. The V gene's germline CDR1 is SGHTA and CDR2 FQGNSA. Treatment noted: roughly 20 received Ad26.COV2.S at low or high dose, single or two shots; about 5 received placebo; per-sample allocation not given. Specimen acquisition occurred on day 63 following the initial vaccine or placebo injection. The data were produced by immunoSEQ multiplex PCR, yet TCRdb's version contains in-frame clones alone and is incomplete. Of roughly 320,000 clones in the sample, around 86% were seen once.

The sample here was peripheral blood, taken in a trial of Ad26.COV2.S vaccine versus placebo. The V call is TRBV7-2, the J call TRBJ1-1; D gene uncertain. The TCR was taken from a person between 18 and 59 years old who received the Ad26.COV2.S COVID-19 vaccine or a placebo. The CDR3 here is CASSLFAGNTEAFF. In nucleotides, the CDR3 is TGTGCCAGCAGCTTATTTGCGGGAAACACTGAAGCTTTCTTT.